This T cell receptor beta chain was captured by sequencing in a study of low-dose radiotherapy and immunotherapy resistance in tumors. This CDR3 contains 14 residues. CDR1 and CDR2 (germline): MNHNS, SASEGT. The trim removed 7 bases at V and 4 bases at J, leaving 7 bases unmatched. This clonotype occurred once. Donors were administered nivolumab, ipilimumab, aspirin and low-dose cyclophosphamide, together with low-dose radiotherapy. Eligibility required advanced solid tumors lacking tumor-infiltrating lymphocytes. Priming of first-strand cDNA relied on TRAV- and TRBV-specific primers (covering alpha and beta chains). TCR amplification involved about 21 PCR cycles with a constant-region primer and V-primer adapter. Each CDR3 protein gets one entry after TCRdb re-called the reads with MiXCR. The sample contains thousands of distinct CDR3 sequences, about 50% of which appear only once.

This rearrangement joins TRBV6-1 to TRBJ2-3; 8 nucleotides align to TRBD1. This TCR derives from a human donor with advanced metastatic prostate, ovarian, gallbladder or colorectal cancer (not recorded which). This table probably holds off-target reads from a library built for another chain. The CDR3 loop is CASILQGAADTQYF. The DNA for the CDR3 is TGTGCCAGCATATTGCAGGGGGCGGCAGATACGCAGTATTTT.